These 10 T cell receptor beta chains were all obtained from the same sample, sequenced in a study of vaccination and CD4 T cells after COVID-19. No cognate antigen is known for these TCRs. Sample treatment: 10-day PBMC culture with coronavirus spike peptide pools or control peptides (ViraFEST assay). Oncomine TCR Beta short-read sequencing was applied to DNA from cultured CD4+ T cells. TCRdb itself ran the PCR reads through MiXCR, one entry per CDR3 protein. This table has more than 9,500 distinct CDR3 sequences, about 29% appearing once. Sequences were obtained from cultured CD4+ T cells from blood. These receptors all stem from a human donor with COVID-19.

The rearrangement links TRBV19 to TRBJ2-7, with D possibly being TRBD2 (5 bases). Trimming shortened V by 8 bases and J by 2 bases, and 13 bases separated the two germline ends. The CDR3 is 13 amino acids. The germline gives CDR1 LNHDA, CDR2 SQIVND (reference sequence). The CDR3 DNA reads TGTGCCAGTGGGCAGGCGGGTACCTACGAGCAGTACTTC. As protein: CASGQAGTYEQYF.

This clonotype was seen a handful of times. The rearrangement joins TRBV20-1 to TRBJ2-6; D is perhaps TRBD1 or TRBD2 (5 bases each). V lost 0 bases to trimming and J lost 4 bases, with 13 bases between them. Looked up from germline, CDR1 is DFQATT and CDR2 is SNEGSKA (reference sequence). This CDR3 comprises 16 residues. The CDR3 here is CSARERGVSGANVLTF. The CDR3 DNA reads as TGCAGTGCTAGAGAAAGAGGGGTTTCGGGGGCCAACGTCCTGACTTTC.

This clonotype has more than one count but fewer than ten. This chain connects TRBV2 to TRBJ1-1, with a tentative D call TRBD1 (5 bases). The CDR3 covers 14 residues. Germline CDR1 and CDR2: SNHLY and FYNNEI. The V and J ends lost 4 bases and 3 bases respectively, with 12 bases between them. Written as DNA, the CDR3 is TGTGCCAGCAGTGTTTCGGCAGGGTACACTGAAGCTTTCTTT. Translated, it gives CASSVSAGYTEAFF.

This chain uses TRBV20-1 with TRBJ1-6; maybe TRBD1 (5 bases). This CDR3 has 14 residues. Trimming left V 4 bases short and J 4 bases short, with 11 bases between. Germline values: CDR1 DFQATT, CDR2 SNEGSKA (reference sequence). The CDR3 here is CSAKEDRYNSPLHF. In DNA, the CDR3 is TGCAGTGCTAAGGAAGACAGATATAATTCACCCCTCCACTTT.

The chain is built from TRBV5-1 and TRBJ1-1, with D maybe TRBD1 (5 bases). The CDR3 is 13 residues long. The V gene's germline CDR1 is SGHRS and CDR2 YFSETQ. V was clipped by 7 bases and J by 5 bases, with 15 bases between them. The CDR3 protein is CASGLAGRTEAFF. The CDR3 DNA follows: TGCGCCAGCGGCCTGGCGGGGCGGACTGAAGCTTTCTTT.

The chain has TRBV24-1 and TRBJ2-1; 10 positions agree with TRBD1. Trimming took 3 bases from V and 6 from J; bases not matched to a gene: 7. Per germline, CDR1 KGHDR and CDR2 SFDVKD. The CDR3 length is 16 residues. The CDR3 DNA is TGTGCCACCAGTGATCCAGGGACAGGGGCTGTCAATGAGCAGTTCTTC. It codes for CATSDPGTGAVNEQFF.

The chain has TRBV5-6 and TRBJ2-1; D ambiguous. CDR1 is SGHDT, CDR2 YYEEEE, per germline. Trimming took 0 bases from V and 4 from J, leaving 11 bases between them. CDR3 length equals 15 residues. The CDR3 reads CASSLVSLDYNEQFF. The CDR3 DNA is TGTGCCAGCAGCTTGGTGAGTCTCGATTACAATGAGCAGTTCTTC.

In its sample, this clonotype was seen a few times. One end of the junction varies from germline; a read error may be responsible. This chain joins TRBV10-3 and TRBJ2-6; no reliable D call. Germline-derived CDR1 and CDR2 are ENHRY and SYGVKD. There are 18 residues in the CDR3. The DNA of the CDR3 is TGTGCCAGCAGTCGCGAGGCAGATACGAACTCTGGGGCCAACGTCCTGACTTTC. Translation: CASSREADTNSGANVLTF.

The V call is TRBV18, the J call TRBJ2-3; a weak D match, TRBD2 (6 bases). Trimming stripped 10 bases from V and 4 bases from J, with 15 bases between. The CDR3 has 13 residues. The germline V gene encodes CDR1 KGHSH and CDR2 LQKENI. The CDR3 region is CATALGGPDTQYF. Written as DNA, the CDR3 is TGTGCCACCGCGTTGGGGGGTCCAGATACGCAGTATTTT.

A few counts support this clonotype. The genes are TRBV12-3 or TRBV12-4 and TRBJ2-3; D is unresolved. The V end was cut by 6 bases, the J end by 3 bases, with 10 bases between. This CDR3 is built from 13 residues. The DNA of the CDR3 is TGTGCCAGCAGATGGACCCAAACAGATACGCAGTATTTT. Residues: CASRWTQTDTQYF.